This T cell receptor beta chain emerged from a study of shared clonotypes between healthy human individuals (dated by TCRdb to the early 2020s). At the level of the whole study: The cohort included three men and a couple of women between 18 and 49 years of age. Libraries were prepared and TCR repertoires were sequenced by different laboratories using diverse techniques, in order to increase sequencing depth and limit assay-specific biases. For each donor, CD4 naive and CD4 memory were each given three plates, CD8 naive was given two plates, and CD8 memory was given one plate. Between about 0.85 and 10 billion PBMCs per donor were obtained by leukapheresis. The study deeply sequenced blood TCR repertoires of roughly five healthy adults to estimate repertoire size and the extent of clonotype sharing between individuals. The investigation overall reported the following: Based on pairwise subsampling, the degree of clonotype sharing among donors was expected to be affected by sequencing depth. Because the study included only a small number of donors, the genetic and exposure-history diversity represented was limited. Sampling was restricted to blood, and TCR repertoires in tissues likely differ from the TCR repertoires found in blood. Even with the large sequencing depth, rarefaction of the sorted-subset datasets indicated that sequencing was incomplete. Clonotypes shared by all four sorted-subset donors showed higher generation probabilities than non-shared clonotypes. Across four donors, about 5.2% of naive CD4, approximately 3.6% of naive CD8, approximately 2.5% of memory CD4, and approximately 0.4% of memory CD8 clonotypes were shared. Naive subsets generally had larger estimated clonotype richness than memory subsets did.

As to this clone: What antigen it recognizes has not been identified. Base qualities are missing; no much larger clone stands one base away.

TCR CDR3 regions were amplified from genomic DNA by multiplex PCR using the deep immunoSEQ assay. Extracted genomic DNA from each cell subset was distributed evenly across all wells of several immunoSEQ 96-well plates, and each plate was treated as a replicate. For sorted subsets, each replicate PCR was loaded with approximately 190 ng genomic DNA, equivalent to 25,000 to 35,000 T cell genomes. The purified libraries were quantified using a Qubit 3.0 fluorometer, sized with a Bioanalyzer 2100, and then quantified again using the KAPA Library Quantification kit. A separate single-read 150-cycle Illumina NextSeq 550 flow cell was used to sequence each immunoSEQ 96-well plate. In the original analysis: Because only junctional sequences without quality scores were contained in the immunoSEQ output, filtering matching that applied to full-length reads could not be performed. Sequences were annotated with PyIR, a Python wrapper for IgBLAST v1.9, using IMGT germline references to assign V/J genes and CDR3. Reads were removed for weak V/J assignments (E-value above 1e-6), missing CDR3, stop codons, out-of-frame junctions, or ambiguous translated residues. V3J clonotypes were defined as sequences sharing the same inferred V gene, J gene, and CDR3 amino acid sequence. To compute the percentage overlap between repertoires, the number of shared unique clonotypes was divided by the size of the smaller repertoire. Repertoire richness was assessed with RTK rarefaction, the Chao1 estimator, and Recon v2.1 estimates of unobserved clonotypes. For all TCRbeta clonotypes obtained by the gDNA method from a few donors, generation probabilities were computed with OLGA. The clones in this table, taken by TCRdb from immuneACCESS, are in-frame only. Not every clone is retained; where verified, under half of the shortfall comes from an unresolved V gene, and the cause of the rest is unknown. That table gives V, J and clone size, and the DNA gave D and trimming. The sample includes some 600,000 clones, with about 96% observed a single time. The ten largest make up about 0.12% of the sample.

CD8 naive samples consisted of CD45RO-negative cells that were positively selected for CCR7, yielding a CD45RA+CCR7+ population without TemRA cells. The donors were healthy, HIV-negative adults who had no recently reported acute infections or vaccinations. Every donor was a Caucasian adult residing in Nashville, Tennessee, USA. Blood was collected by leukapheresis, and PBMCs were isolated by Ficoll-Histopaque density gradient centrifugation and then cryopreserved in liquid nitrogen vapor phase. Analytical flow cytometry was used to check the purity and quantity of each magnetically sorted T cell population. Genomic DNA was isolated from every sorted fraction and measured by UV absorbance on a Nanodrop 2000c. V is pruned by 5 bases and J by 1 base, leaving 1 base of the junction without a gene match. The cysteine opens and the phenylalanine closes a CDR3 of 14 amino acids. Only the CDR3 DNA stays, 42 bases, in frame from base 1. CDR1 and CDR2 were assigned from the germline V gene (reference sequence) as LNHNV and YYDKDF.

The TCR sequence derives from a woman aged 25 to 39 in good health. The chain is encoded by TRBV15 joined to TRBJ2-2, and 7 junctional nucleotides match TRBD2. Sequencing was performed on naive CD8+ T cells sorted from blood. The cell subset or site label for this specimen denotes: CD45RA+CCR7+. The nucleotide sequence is TGTGCCACCAGCGCTAGCGGGAACACCGGGGAGCTGTTTTTT. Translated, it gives CATSASGNTGELFF.